Given below is one TCR beta chain in context. The data belong to a study of OX40 agonist ivuxolimab in advanced cancers. CDR3 length: 15 residues. Trimming at V came to 3 bases and at J to 4 bases, leaving 4 bases not matched to a gene. The V gene's germline CDR1 is KGHSH and CDR2 LQKENI. Assay: immunoSEQ multiplex PCR; the TCRdb copy retains only in-frame clones and omits some. The table lists 100,000 or so clones, 70% to 90% of them singletons. The chain combines TRBV18 with TRBJ1-1, with 11 positions matching TRBD1. The sequencing used CD4+ or CD8+ T cells sorted from blood, collected in a trial of the OX40 agonist ivuxolimab. This clonotype originated in an adult with an advanced solid tumor such as melanoma, head and neck, liver or kidney cancer. CDR3 amino acids: CASSPLGQGGTEAFF. The CDR3 DNA sequence: TGTGCCAGCTCACCTCTGGGACAGGGGGGCACTGAAGCTTTCTTT. The whole variable domain, remainder taken from reference TRBV18 and TRBJ1-1, is NAGVMQNPRHLVRRRGQEARLRCSPMKGHSHVYWYRQLPEEGLKFMVYLQKENIIDESGMPKERFSAEFPKEGPSILRIQQVVRGDSAAYFCASSPLGQGGTEAFFGQGTRLTVV.